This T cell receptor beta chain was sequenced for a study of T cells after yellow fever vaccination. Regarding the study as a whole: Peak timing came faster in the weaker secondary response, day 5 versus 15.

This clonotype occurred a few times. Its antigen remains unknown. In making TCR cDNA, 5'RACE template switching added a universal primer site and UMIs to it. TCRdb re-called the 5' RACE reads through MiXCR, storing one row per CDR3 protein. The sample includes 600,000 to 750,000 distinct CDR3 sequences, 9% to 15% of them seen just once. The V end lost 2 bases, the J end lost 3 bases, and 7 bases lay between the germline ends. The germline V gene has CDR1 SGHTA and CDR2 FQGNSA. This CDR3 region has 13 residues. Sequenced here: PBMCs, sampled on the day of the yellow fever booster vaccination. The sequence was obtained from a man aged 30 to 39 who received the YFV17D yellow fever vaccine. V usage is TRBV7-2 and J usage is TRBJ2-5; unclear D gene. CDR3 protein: CASSLSRKETQYF. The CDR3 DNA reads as TGTGCCAGCAGCTTATCCAGAAAAGAGACCCAGTACTTC.